The 4 T cell receptor beta chains below all came from one sample that was sequenced in a study of Graves' ophthalmopathy and Graves' hyperthyroidism. TCR beta CDR3 amplification used RNA transcripts. Amplification began with first-round RT-PCR using HTBI primers, then second-round multiplex PCR was performed. TCRdb reprocessed the multiplex PCR reads via MiXCR and lists one record per CDR3 protein. The table shows around 590,000 distinct CDR3 sequences, with roughly 39% occurring only once. Specimen: peripheral blood or thyroid tissue (not recorded which). Every receptor here comes from an adult man with Graves' hyperthyroidism.

In its sample, this clonotype was seen many times. The rearrangement joins TRBV7-8 to TRBJ2-7, with 10 bases identical to TRBD1. CDR3 length equals 14 residues. Trimming removed 7 bases from V and 4 bases from J; junction bases left unmatched: 7. Germline loops: CDR1 SGHVS, CDR2 FQNEAQ. The CDR3 sequence: CASTPRQGAYEQYF. CDR3 nucleotide sequence: TGTGCCAGCACCCCGAGACAGGGGGCGTACGAGCAGTACTTC.

The chain employs TRBV24-1 and TRBJ2-5, with TRBD1 as a possible D gene (7 bases). With 8 bases removed from V and 4 bases from J, the gap between germline ends came to 19 bases. The CDR3 contains 15 residues. CDR1 and CDR2 from the germline V gene are KGHDR and SFDVKD. CDR3 bases: TGTGCCACCAACGACGGGAGCAGGGGGAGAGAGACCCAGTACTTC. Amino acid sequence: CATNDGSRGRETQYF.

This clonotype was seen many times. J is TRBJ1-2 and V is TRBV29-1, with 7 positions matching TRBD1. CDR1 and CDR2 (germline): SQVTM, ANQGSEA. J lost 4 bases, V lost 5 bases, and 7 bases had no gene match. The CDR3 spans 13 residues. The CDR3 DNA follows: TGCAGCGTTTCTCTGTGGGACAGCTATGGCTACACCTTC. Translating it yields CSVSLWDSYGYTF. Full variable domain (outside the CDR3, taken from reference TRBV29-1 and TRBJ1-2): SAVISQKPSRDICQRGTSLTIQCQVDSQVTMMFWYRQQPGQSLTLIATANQGSEATYESGFVIDKFPISRPNLTFSTLTVSNMSPEDSSIYLCSVSLWDSYGYTFGSGTRLTVV.

Comments on this clonotype: A much larger clone sits a single nucleotide away, making a read error possible. The chain has TRBV2 and TRBJ1-1; TRBD1 might be the D (5 bases). Trimming left V 3 bases short and J 11 bases short, with 13 bases between. The CDR3 runs 12 residues. CDR1 is SNHLY and CDR2 is FYNNEI in the germline V gene. CDR3 residues: CASSEGGGWAFF. DNA of the CDR3: TGTGCCAGCAGTGAGGGGGGAGGCTGGGCTTTCTTT.